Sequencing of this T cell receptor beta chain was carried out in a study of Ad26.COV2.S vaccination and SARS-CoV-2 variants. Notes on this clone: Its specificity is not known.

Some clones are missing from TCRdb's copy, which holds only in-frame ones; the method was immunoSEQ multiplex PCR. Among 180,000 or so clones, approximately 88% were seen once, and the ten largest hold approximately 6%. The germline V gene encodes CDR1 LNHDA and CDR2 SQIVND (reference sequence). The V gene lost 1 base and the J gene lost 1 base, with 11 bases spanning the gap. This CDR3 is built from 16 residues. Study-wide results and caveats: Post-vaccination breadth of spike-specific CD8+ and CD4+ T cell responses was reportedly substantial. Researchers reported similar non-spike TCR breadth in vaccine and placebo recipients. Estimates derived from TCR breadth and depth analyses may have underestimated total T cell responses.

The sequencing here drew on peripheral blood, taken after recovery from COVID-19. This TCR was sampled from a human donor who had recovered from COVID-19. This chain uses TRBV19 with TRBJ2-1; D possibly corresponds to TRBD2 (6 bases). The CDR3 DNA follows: TGTGCCAGTAGTATAGGGTCGCGGGGATCCTACAATGAGCAGTTCTTC. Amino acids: CASSIGSRGSYNEQFF.